The subject of this entry is one TCR beta chain. Its antigen remains unidentified. TCRdb reprocessed the reads via MiXCR and lists one record per CDR3 protein. The table has fewer than 85,000 distinct CDR3 sequences, about half seen once. The data were obtained in a study of T cell repertoires in cytomegalovirus infection. About the study: Alongside well-studied HLA-B-restricted CMV epitopes, recently identified HLA-C-restricted CMV epitopes were also used. A matching HLA type, together with CMV infection, was signaled by public TCR beta signatures.

Study conclusions and caveats: There were HLA-C-restricted CMV-specific TCR beta clonotypes dominating the ex vivo response. Identification of carriers of CMV plus the relevant HLA was achieved through cumulative public TCR beta family frequency.

Trimming at V came to 4 bases and at J to 4 bases, leaving 11 bases not matched to a gene. Looked up from germline, CDR1 is SGHRS and CDR2 is YFSETQ. The CDR3 spans 16 residues. The material sequenced was CD8+ T cells from cultured PBMCs, taken from culture after CMV antigen stimulation. The origin of this receptor is a human donor in good health (CMV status not recorded). Some clones in this sample may be carry-over from other donors' samples. This chain joins TRBV5-1 and TRBJ2-1; 7 nucleotides agree with TRBD1. The CDR3 sequence is CASSRDPDRTYNEQFF. CDR3 nucleotides: TGCGCCAGCAGCCGGGATCCGGACAGGACGTACAATGAGCAGTTCTTC.